This T cell receptor beta chain was sequenced during a study of cytomegalovirus exposure and HLA in healthy donors. This clone was found a few times. The antigen is not known. Primers included in the PCR were 60 Vbeta and 13 Jbeta primers. TCRdb keeps only in-frame clones here, not all; method: immunoSEQ multiplex PCR. The sample comprises about 110,000 clones, around 75% of which are singletons, and more than 2% rests with the top ten. General study results and limits: An Asian-associated ancestry cluster reportedly showed fewer N-insertions than the roughly 700-donor mean in a later analysis.

What was sequenced was PBMCs. This clonotype originated in a man aged 35 to 55 in good health and CMV-seronegative.

Here the CDR3 reads CSGTRGAGNTIYF. CDR3 sequence (DNA): TGCAGCGGAACCAGGGGGGCTGGAAACACCATATATTTT. The chain uses TRBV29-1 and TRBJ1-3; 7 nucleotides align to TRBD1. From germline, CDR1 is SQVTM and CDR2 ANQGSEA. The CDR3 spans 13 residues. Trimming at V came to 7 bases and at J to 2 bases, leaving 5 bases not matched to a gene.